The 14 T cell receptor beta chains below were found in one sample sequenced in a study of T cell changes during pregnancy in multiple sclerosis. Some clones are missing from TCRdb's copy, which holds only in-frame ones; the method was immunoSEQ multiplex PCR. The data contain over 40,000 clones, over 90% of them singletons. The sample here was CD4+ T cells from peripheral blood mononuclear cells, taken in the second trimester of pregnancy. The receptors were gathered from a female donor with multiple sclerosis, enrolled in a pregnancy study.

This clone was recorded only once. CDR3 DNA sequence: TGTGCCAGCATAGGGACACTCTCTGGGGGCTACACCTTC. It codes for CASIGTLSGGYTF. The rearrangement uses TRBV6-1 and TRBJ1-2, with TRBD1 as a possible D gene (6 bases). The CDR3 has 13 amino acids. Germline CDR1 is MNHNS and CDR2 is SASEGT. V lost 7 bases to trimming and J lost 8 bases, with 17 bases between them.

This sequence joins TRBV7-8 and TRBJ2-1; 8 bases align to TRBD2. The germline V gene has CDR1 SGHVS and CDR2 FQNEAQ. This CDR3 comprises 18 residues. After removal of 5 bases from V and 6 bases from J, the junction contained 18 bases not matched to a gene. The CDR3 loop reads CASSISSGGAGAPNEQFF. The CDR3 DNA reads TGTGCCAGCAGCATTAGTTCCGGGGGGGCGGGGGCACCCAATGAGCAGTTCTTC.

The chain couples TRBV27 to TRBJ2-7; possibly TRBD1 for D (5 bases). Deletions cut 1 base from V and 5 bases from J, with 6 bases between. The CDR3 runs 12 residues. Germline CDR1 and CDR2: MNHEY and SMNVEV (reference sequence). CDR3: CASSLLGDEQYF. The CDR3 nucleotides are TGTGCCAGCAGTTTATTAGGGGACGAGCAGTACTTC.

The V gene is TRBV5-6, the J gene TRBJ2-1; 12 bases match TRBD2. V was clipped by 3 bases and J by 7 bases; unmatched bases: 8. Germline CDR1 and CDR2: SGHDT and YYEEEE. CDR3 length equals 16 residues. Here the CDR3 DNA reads TGTGCCAGCAGCTGGAACGGACTAGCGGGGAAAAATGAGCAGTTCTTC. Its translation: CASSWNGLAGKNEQFF.

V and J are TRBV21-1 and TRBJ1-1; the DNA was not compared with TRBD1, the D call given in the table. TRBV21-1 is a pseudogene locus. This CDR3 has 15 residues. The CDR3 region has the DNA TGTGCCAGCCGGATTCGGGACAGGCAGAACACTGAAGCTTTCTTT. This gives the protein CASRIRDRQNTEAFF.

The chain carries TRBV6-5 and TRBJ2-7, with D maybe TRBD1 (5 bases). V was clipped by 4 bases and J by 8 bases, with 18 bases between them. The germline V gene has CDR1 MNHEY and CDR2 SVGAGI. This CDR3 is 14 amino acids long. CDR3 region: CASSFDRTYFQQYF. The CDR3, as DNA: TGTGCCAGCAGTTTCGACAGAACCTATTTCCAGCAGTACTTC.

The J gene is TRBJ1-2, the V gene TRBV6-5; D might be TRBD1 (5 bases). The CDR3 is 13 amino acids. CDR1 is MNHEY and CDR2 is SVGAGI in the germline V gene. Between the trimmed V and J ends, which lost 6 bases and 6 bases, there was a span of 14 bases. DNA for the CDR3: TGTGCCAGCAGCAGAGACAGCGTAGATGGCTACACCTTC. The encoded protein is CASSRDSVDGYTF.

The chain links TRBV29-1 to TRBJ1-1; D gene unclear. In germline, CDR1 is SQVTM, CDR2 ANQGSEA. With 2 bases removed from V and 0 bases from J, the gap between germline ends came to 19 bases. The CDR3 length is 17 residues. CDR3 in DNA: TGCAGCGTTGAACCATTCCTCACACCGGGGATGAACACTGAAGCTTTCTTT. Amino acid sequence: CSVEPFLTPGMNTEAFF.

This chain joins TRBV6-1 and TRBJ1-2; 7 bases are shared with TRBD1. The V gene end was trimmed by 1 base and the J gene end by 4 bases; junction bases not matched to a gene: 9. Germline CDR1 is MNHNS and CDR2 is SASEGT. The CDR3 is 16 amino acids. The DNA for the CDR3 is TGTGCCAGCAGTGAAGGTGCAGGGGGACGAGGCTATGGCTACACCTTC. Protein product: CASSEGAGGRGYGYTF.

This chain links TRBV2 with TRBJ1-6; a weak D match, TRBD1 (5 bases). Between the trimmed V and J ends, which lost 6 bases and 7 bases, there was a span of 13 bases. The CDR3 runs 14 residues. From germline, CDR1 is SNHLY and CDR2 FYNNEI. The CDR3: CASRLGTGNSPLHF. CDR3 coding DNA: TGTGCCAGCAGGCTTGGGACTGGGAATTCACCCCTCCACTTT.

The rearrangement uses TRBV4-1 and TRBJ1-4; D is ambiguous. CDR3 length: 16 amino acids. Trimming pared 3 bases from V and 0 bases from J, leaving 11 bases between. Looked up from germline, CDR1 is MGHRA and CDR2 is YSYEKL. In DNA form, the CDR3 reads TGCGCCAGCAGCCACGCAGTAGCTGCAACTAATGAAAAACTGTTTTTT. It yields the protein CASSHAVAATNEKLFF.

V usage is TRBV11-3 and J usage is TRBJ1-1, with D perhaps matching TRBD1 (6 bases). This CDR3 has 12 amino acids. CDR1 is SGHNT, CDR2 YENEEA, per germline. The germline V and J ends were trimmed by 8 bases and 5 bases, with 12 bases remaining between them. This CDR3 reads CASSTRGTEAFF. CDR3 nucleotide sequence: TGTGCCAGCTCAACAAGGGGGACTGAAGCTTTCTTT. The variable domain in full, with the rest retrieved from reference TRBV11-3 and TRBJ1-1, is EAGVVQSPRYKIIEKKQPVAFWCNPISGHNTLYWYLQNLGQGPELLIRYENEEAVDDSQLPKDRFSAERLKGVDSTLKIQPAELGDSAVYLCASSTRGTEAFFGQGTRLTVV.

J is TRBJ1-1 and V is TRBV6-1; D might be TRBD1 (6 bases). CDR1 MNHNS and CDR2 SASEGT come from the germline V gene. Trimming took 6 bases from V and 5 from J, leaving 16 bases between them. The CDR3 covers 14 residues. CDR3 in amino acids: CASSSGTRMTEAFF. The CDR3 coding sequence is TGTGCCAGCAGCTCCGGGACAAGGATGACTGAAGCTTTCTTT.

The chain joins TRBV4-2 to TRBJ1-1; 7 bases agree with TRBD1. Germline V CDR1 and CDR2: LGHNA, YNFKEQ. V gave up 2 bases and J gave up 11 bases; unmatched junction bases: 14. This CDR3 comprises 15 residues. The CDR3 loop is CASSQMTGYRMDAFF. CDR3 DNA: TGTGCCAGCAGCCAAATGACAGGGTATCGGATGGATGCTTTCTTT.